The following is a T cell receptor beta chain sequence with its context. These data are taken from a study of blood T cell repertoires in COVID-19. About the study: Spain, Italy and the United States supplied samples that represented acute and convalescent COVID-19. PBMCs, B-cell-depleted T cells, or T cells were the source of the cDNA or gDNA that made up the material.

As originally analysed: Nucleated cell counts were estimated from reference gene primer amplification. Sequencing used immunoSEQ multiplex PCR; TCRdb keeps in-frame clones, though not all of them. The DNA gave D and trimming, while V, J and clone size come from that table. The data show roughly 190,000 clones, approximately 90% seen once. What was sequenced was peripheral blood. The clonotype was recovered from a man between 35 and 55 years old with active or convalescent COVID-19.

The CDR3 loop is CASNGGFAYEQYF. The CDR3 DNA sequence: TGTGCCAGCAACGGCGGGTTTGCGTACGAGCAGTACTTC. The gene calls are TRBV2 and TRBJ2-7; maybe TRBD2 (5 bases). This CDR3 is 13 amino acids long. The germline V gene has CDR1 SNHLY and CDR2 FYNNEI. Trimming took off 7 bases at V and 4 bases at J, with 14 bases between the two ends. The whole variable domain, filled in from reference TRBV2 and TRBJ2-7, reads EPEVTQTPSHQVTQMGQEVILRCVPISNHLYFYWYRQILGQKVEFLVSFYNNEISEKSEIFDDQFSVERPDGSNFTLKIRSTKLEDSAMYFCASNGGFAYEQYFGPGTRLTVT.